One and the same sample provided the 20 T cell receptor beta chains below, sequenced in a study of siplizumab effects on memory and regulatory T cells. Here immunoSEQ multiplex PCR was the method, and the copy in TCRdb shows in-frame clones only, minus some. Of about 50,000 clones listed, about 93% are singletons. Sequenced input: CD8+ T cells sorted from blood. The receptors were sampled from a human donor in good health.

This sequence joins TRBV19 and TRBJ1-5, with D hard to call. The ends were cut back, 5 bases at V and 5 bases at J, with 13 bases in the middle. Germline-derived CDR1 and CDR2 are LNHDA and SQIVND (reference sequence). This CDR3 is 14 amino acids long. The CDR3 reads CASSAATNYQPQHF. The CDR3 DNA is TGTGCCAGTAGTGCGGCGACAAATTATCAGCCCCAGCATTTT.

The chain employs TRBV11-2 and TRBJ2-1; 8 positions agree with TRBD2. Losses at the gene ends were 2 bases for V and 8 bases for J; bases not matched to a gene: 8. Germline V gene lookup returns CDR1 SGHAT and CDR2 FQNNGV. The CDR3 loop spans 15 amino acids. CDR3 sequence (DNA): TGTGCCAGCAGCTTATACCCCCTAGCGGGCCATGAGCAGTTCTTC. Amino acids: CASSLYPLAGHEQFF.

This clone was detected only once. The chain carries TRBV7-6 and TRBJ2-7, with D possibly being TRBD1 (5 bases). Trimming took off 5 bases at V and 6 bases at J, with 11 bases between the two ends. This CDR3 has 12 residues. CDR1 and CDR2 from the germline V gene are SGHVS and FNYEAQ. CDR3 nucleotides: TGTGCCAGCAGCCCAGGGTCGGGCGAGCAGTACTTC. Translating gives CASSPGSGEQYF.

V gene TRBV10-3 combines with J gene TRBJ1-2; TRBD1 might be the D (5 bases). Trimming stripped 3 bases from V and 2 bases from J, with 16 bases between. The germline gives CDR1 ENHRY, CDR2 SYGVKD. This CDR3 is 16 amino acids long. The CDR3 protein is CAISDQGTKANYGYTF. The CDR3 nucleotides are TGTGCCATCAGTGATCAGGGAACCAAGGCGAACTATGGCTACACCTTC.

The V call is TRBV27, the J call TRBJ1-5, with 12 nucleotides matching TRBD1. V shed 7 bases, J shed 6 bases, and the junction held 13 bases outside the gene matches. CDR1 is MNHEY, CDR2 SMNVEV, per germline (reference sequence). The CDR3 consists of 17 residues. CDR3 nucleotides: TGTGCCAGCACCCCCGTACAGGGACAGGGGGCAGTTCAGCCCCAGCATTTT. It is translated as CASTPVQGQGAVQPQHF.

This clone has just one count. This chain joins TRBV11-2 and TRBJ2-2; D might be TRBD2 (6 bases). The CDR3 runs to 14 residues. Germline V gene lookup returns CDR1 SGHAT and CDR2 FQNNGV. V gave up 4 bases and J gave up 4 bases, with 10 bases separating them. The CDR3 DNA is TGTGCCAGCAGCTCGGGGACTTTCACCGGGGAGCTGTTTTTT. It encodes CASSSGTFTGELFF.

The rearrangement uses TRBV7-3 and TRBJ1-1; D ambiguous. Trimming cost V 5 bases and J 0 bases, with 7 bases left between them. The CDR3 consists of 13 residues. The germline gives CDR1 SGHTA, CDR2 FQGTGA. The CDR3 spells CASSHRMNTEAFF. In DNA, the CDR3 is TGTGCCAGCAGCCACAGAATGAACACTGAAGCTTTCTTT.

The rearrangement uses TRBV11-1 and TRBJ1-1; the D is unclear. V dropped 1 base and J dropped 1 base, with 10 bases sitting between them. Germline loops: CDR1 SGHAT, CDR2 FQDESV (reference sequence). This CDR3 is built from 15 residues. For the CDR3, the DNA is TGTGCCAGCAGCTTAGATTACGGGGAGAACACTGAAGCTTTCTTT. Amino acid sequence: CASSLDYGENTEAFF. Complete variable domain (other parts from reference TRBV11-1 and TRBJ1-1): EAEVAQSPRYKITEKSQAVAFWCDPISGHATLYWYRQILGQGPELLVQFQDESVVDDSQLPKDRFSAERLKGVDSTLKIQPAELGDSAMYLCASSLDYGENTEAFFGQGTRLTVV.

The chain uses TRBV27 and TRBJ1-1; D ambiguous. The germline V gene has CDR1 MNHEY and CDR2 SMNVEV (reference sequence). V was cut by 3 bases and J by 9 bases, with 14 bases left in between. CDR3 length: 13 residues. In DNA, the CDR3 is TGTGCCAGCAGTTTGGGTAGGTCACGCCAAGCTTTCTTT. This codes for CASSLGRSRQAFF.

V gene TRBV11-2 combines with J gene TRBJ2-1; 9 bases are shared with TRBD2. This CDR3 has 17 amino acids. CDR1 is SGHAT and CDR2 is FQNNGV in the germline V gene. Trimming removed 0 bases from V and 6 bases from J; junction bases left unmatched: 9. CDR3 region: CASSLDFGGRAGNEQFF. The CDR3 nucleotides read TGTGCCAGCAGCTTAGATTTTGGCGGGAGGGCCGGCAATGAGCAGTTCTTC.

This chain joins TRBV27 and TRBJ2-5; D is ambiguous. The CDR3 consists of 12 residues. The germline V and J ends were trimmed by 6 bases and 2 bases, with 7 bases remaining between them. Germline CDR1 is MNHEY and CDR2 is SMNVEV (reference sequence). The CDR3 protein is CASSRPQETQYF. As DNA, the CDR3 is TGTGCCAGCAGCAGACCGCAAGAGACCCAGTACTTC.

The chain is built from TRBV29-1 and TRBJ2-1; the D is unclear. The V gene's germline CDR1 is SQVTM and CDR2 ANQGSEA. The CDR3 has 10 residues. Deletions cut 7 bases from V and 9 bases from J, with 10 bases between. CDR3 sequence (DNA): TGCAGCGCCTACCTCGGTGAGCAGTTCTTC. Encoded protein: CSAYLGEQFF.

The genes are TRBV28 and TRBJ2-2; TRBD2 matches 9 bases. Germline CDR1 reads MDHEN; CDR2 reads SYDVKM. V was pared by 5 bases and J by 5 bases, with 9 bases of the junction left unmatched. The CDR3 runs to 16 residues. The CDR3 loop reads CASSPQREAGTGELFF. The CDR3 coding sequence is TGTGCCAGCAGTCCACAGCGGGAGGCAGGTACCGGGGAGCTGTTTTTT.

This chain joins TRBV7-2 and TRBJ1-2; D gene ambiguous. Germline lookup yields CDR1 SGHTA and CDR2 FQGNSA. The CDR3 has 17 residues. The V end was cut by 1 base, the J end by 4 bases, with 19 bases between. This CDR3 is CASSLDRGYARAYGYTF. CDR3 DNA: TGTGCCAGCAGCTTAGACAGAGGTTACGCGAGGGCCTATGGCTACACCTTC.

This sequence joins TRBV6-1 and TRBJ2-7, with D tentatively TRBD2 (7 bases). Germline CDR1 is MNHNS and CDR2 is SASEGT. This CDR3 is 13 amino acids long. V dropped 6 bases and J dropped 2 bases, with 11 bases sitting between them. CDR3 nucleotide sequence: TGTGCCAGCAGCGTAGGGGGGGCCTACGAGCAGTACTTC. This sequence encodes CASSVGGAYEQYF.

V is TRBV7-8 and J is TRBJ1-5; maybe TRBD1 (5 bases). V dropped 5 bases and J dropped 0 bases, with 11 bases sitting between them. The CDR3 covers 15 residues. Looked up from germline, CDR1 is SGHVS and CDR2 is FQNEAQ. This CDR3 is CASSKQDYSNQPQHF. CDR3 bases: TGTGCCAGCAGCAAACAGGATTATAGCAATCAGCCCCAGCATTTT.

The V call is TRBV2, the J call TRBJ2-5, with 11 bases fitting TRBD2. The CDR3 is made up of 15 amino acids. CDR1 SNHLY and CDR2 FYNNEI come from the germline V gene. The ends lost 8 bases at V and 1 base at J; junction bases unmatched: 6. The CDR3 DNA reads TGTGCCAGCTACTGGACTAGCGGGTCCCAAGAGACCCAGTACTTC. Translated, it gives CASYWTSGSQETQYF.

J is TRBJ2-7 and V is TRBV28; D possibly corresponds to TRBD1 (5 bases). CDR1 is MDHEN and CDR2 is SYDVKM in the germline V gene. This CDR3 is 12 amino acids long. V was pared by 8 bases and J by 4 bases, with 12 bases between. CDR3: CASSPGSYEQYF. CDR3 DNA sequence: TGTGCCAGCTCCCCAGGGTCATACGAGCAGTACTTC.

The J gene is TRBJ1-1, the V gene TRBV7-8; possible D gene TRBD1, 5 bases. The V end lost 5 bases, the J end lost 8 bases, and 15 bases lay between the germline ends. In germline, CDR1 is SGHVS, CDR2 FQNEAQ. The CDR3 has 13 residues. The CDR3 is CASSQYPGGEAFF. As DNA, the CDR3 is TGTGCCAGCAGCCAATACCCTGGGGGGGAAGCTTTCTTT.

A word on this clone: Relative to the germline gene, one junction end is altered; a read error may explain this. The V gene is TRBV9, the J gene TRBJ2-7, with D possibly matching TRBD1 (6 bases). Per the germline V gene, CDR1 is SGDLS and CDR2 is YYNGEE. This CDR3 region has 15 residues. The CDR3 loop is CASSETGTSSDEQYF. In nucleotides, the CDR3 is TGTGCCAGCAGTGAAACCGGGACAAGCTCCGACGAGCAGTACTTC.